The 19 T cell receptor beta chains listed next were all sequenced from one sample in a study of cytomegalovirus exposure and HLA in healthy donors. Profiling relied on immunoSEQ multiplex PCR, and the TCRdb table lists in-frame clones only, not all of them. Among around 250,000 clones listed, 85% to 90% were seen once. Input material: PBMCs. The source is a woman between 18 and 29 years old in good health and CMV-seronegative.

The V and J genes are TRBV29-1 and TRBJ2-1, with D maybe TRBD1 (7 bases). Germline-derived CDR1 and CDR2 are SQVTM and ANQGSEA. V lost 7 bases to trimming and J lost 4 bases, with 20 bases between them. CDR3 length: 15 residues. CDR3 nucleotide sequence: TGCAGCGCTTCTGGGGCGGGGACAGTATACAATGAGCAGTTCTTC. This gives the protein CSASGAGTVYNEQFF.

The V call is TRBV7-2, the J call TRBJ2-3; 12 positions match TRBD2. J was trimmed by 4 bases and V by 4 bases; bases with no gene match: 6. This CDR3 region has 16 residues. Germline loops: CDR1 SGHTA, CDR2 FQGNSA. CDR3 DNA sequence: TGTGCCAGCAGCTCGAGATGGACTAGCGGGGCAGATACGCAGTATTTT. Its translation: CASSSRWTSGADTQYF.

The V call is TRBV7-2, the J call TRBJ2-2; D might be TRBD2 (7 bases). Trimming took off 7 bases at V and 6 bases at J, with 18 bases between the two ends. Germline V gene data show CDR1 as SGHTA and CDR2 as FQGNSA. This CDR3 comprises 15 residues. DNA of the CDR3: TGTGCCAGCACCGTCCCTTGGGGGGGCCCCGGGGAGCTGTTTTTT. It specifies CASTVPWGGPGELFF.

This chain uses TRBV28 with TRBJ2-7; TRBD1 aligns across 9 bases. The J segment lost 3 bases and the V segment lost 0 bases, leaving 3 bases of the junction unmatched. CDR1 and CDR2 from the germline V gene are MDHEN and SYDVKM. This CDR3 contains 15 residues. Here the CDR3 DNA reads TGTGCCAGCAGTTTATGGGGGACAGGGTACTACGAGCAGTACTTC. It encodes CASSLWGTGYYEQYF.

V and J are TRBV6-5 and TRBJ2-5; perhaps TRBD1 as D (5 bases). The ends were cut back, 7 bases at V and 5 bases at J, with 11 bases in the middle. CDR3 size: 12 residues. CDR1 and CDR2 from the germline V gene are MNHEY and SVGAGI. The DNA for the CDR3 is TGTGCCAGCAAGTCAGGGTCGGAGACCCAGTACTTC. Translation: CASKSGSETQYF.

V is TRBV7-6 and J is TRBJ2-2; tentative D call: TRBD1 (6 bases). This CDR3 has 15 residues. Germline V gene lookup returns CDR1 SGHVS and CDR2 FNYEAQ. Trimming cost V 2 bases and J 5 bases, with 12 bases left between them. For the CDR3, the DNA is TGTGCCAGCAGCTTATTAGCAGGGGTTACCGGGGAGCTGTTTTTT. As protein: CASSLLAGVTGELFF.

The chain joins TRBV27 to TRBJ2-5; 8 bases line up with TRBD2. The germline V gene has CDR1 MNHEY and CDR2 SMNVEV (reference sequence). Germline trimming cut 3 bases from V and 6 bases from J; bases unmatched to any gene: 9. The CDR3 loop spans 15 amino acids. CDR3 in amino acids: CASSLGRGVVKTQYF. DNA for the CDR3: TGTGCCAGCAGTTTGGGGCGGGGGGTCGTGAAGACCCAGTACTTC.

The chain employs TRBV6-5 and TRBJ2-1; 7 bases agree with TRBD2. V was clipped by 8 bases and J by 12 bases; unmatched bases: 7. The CDR3 runs 11 residues. Germline-derived CDR1 and CDR2 are MNHEY and SVGAGI. The CDR3 protein is CASGPGGVQFF. The CDR3 bases are TGTGCCAGCGGACCTGGGGGGGTGCAGTTCTTC.

This chain uses TRBV5-6 with TRBJ1-4; D gene ambiguous. Germline V gene lookup returns CDR1 SGHDT and CDR2 YYEEEE. Trimming took off 2 bases at V and 10 bases at J, with 9 bases between the two ends. The CDR3 sequence is 12 residues long. DNA for the CDR3: TGTGCCAGCAGCTTACCTGCGGGAAAACTGTTTTTT. Translation gives CASSLPAGKLFF.

The rearrangement uses TRBV21-1 and TRBJ2-7; TRBD2 is taken as the D call from the table, unchecked against the DNA. TRBV21-1 is designated a pseudogene. This CDR3 spans 18 amino acids. The CDR3 reads CASKSLAGGGPLLYEQYF. CDR3 in DNA: TGTGCCAGCAAATCCCTAGCGGGGGGCGGACCACTATTATACGAGCAGTACTTC.

The chain couples TRBV30 to TRBJ1-2; a weak D match, TRBD1 (5 bases). V was shortened by 0 bases and J by 4 bases, with 6 bases between the two germline ends. The germline gives CDR1 GTSNPN, CDR2 SVGIG (reference sequence). The CDR3 extends over 12 amino acids. DNA for the CDR3: TGTGCCTGGAGTGTGGGGCCCTATGGCTACACCTTC. As protein: CAWSVGPYGYTF.

This rearrangement joins TRBV4-3 to TRBJ1-2; D possibly corresponds to TRBD1 (6 bases). This CDR3 spans 17 amino acids. Germline CDR1 LGHNA, CDR2 YSLEER. Trimming left V 3 bases short and J 4 bases short, with 21 bases between. As DNA, the CDR3 is TGCGCCAGCAGCCAGATCAGGTCCCAGGGGCCGGGCTATGGCTACACCTTC. Translating gives CASSQIRSQGPGYGYTF.

This clone has just a few counts. The chain has TRBV30 and TRBJ1-5; tentatively, D is TRBD1 (5 bases). V was pared by 0 bases and J by 6 bases, with 12 bases between. The CDR3 spans 14 residues. The germline CDR1 and CDR2 sequences are GTSNPN and SVGIG (reference sequence). The CDR3 reads CAWSVRRGAQPQHF. For the CDR3, the DNA is TGTGCCTGGAGTGTGAGGAGGGGTGCTCAGCCCCAGCATTTT.

This chain links TRBV11-2 with TRBJ1-5, with 7 bases that match TRBD1. This CDR3 is built from 15 residues. J was trimmed by 2 bases and V by 2 bases; bases with no gene match: 3. Looked up from germline, CDR1 is SGHAT and CDR2 is FQNNGV. The CDR3 reads CASSLTGTGNQPQHF. The CDR3 DNA sequence: TGTGCCAGCAGCTTAACCGGGACAGGCAATCAGCCCCAGCATTTT. Drawing the rest from reference TRBV11-2 and TRBJ1-5, the complete variable domain is EAGVAQSPRYKIIEKRQSVAFWCNPISGHATLYWYQQILGQGPKLLIQFQNNGVVDDSQLPKDRFSAERLKGVDSTLKIQPAKLEDSAVYLCASSLTGTGNQPQHFGDGTRLSIL.

The chain couples TRBV6-1 to TRBJ1-2; D not resolved. The germline V gene encodes CDR1 MNHNS and CDR2 SASEGT. V lost 5 bases and J lost 4, with 14 bases in between. There are 14 residues in the CDR3. The CDR3 nucleotides are TGTGCCAGCAGTCTTCGGTCCGCAACCTATGGCTACACCTTC. This sequence encodes CASSLRSATYGYTF.

The rearrangement joins TRBV27 to TRBJ1-6; 8 bases map to TRBD1. Trimming at V came to 2 bases and at J to 10 bases, leaving 10 bases not matched to a gene. Per germline, CDR1 MNHEY and CDR2 SMNVEV (reference sequence). This CDR3 is 16 amino acids long. The CDR3 DNA sequence: TGTGCCAGCAGTTTAAGGAGGCAGGACAGGGCGTCACCCCTCCACTTT. It yields the protein CASSLRRQDRASPLHF.

This clone was observed once. The V and J genes are TRBV19 and TRBJ1-1; TRBD1 is a possible D gene (5 bases). Trimming took off 7 bases at V and 4 bases at J, with 13 bases between the two ends. The germline CDR1 and CDR2 sequences are LNHDA and SQIVND (reference sequence). The CDR3 spans 13 residues. The CDR3 region has the DNA TGTGCCAGTAAGGAGGGAAGGGGCACTGAAGCTTTCTTT. As protein: CASKEGRGTEAFF.

The V gene is TRBV10-3, the J gene TRBJ2-3; D remains ambiguous. V was clipped by 8 bases and J by 5 bases, with 17 bases between them. Germline V lookup: CDR1 ENHRY, CDR2 SYGVKD. The length of the CDR3 is 14 residues. CDR3 nucleotide sequence: TGTGCCATCTCATCCCTCTCCCCCGGAGATACGCAGTATTTT. Translating gives CAISSLSPGDTQYF.

V gene TRBV19 combines with J gene TRBJ1-4, with TRBD1 as a possible D gene (5 bases). V gave up 3 bases and J gave up 8 bases, with 13 bases separating them. This CDR3 has 14 amino acids. Germline CDR1 reads LNHDA; CDR2 reads SQIVND (reference sequence). This chain's CDR3 is CASSIAGLSEKLFF. For the CDR3, the DNA is TGTGCCAGTAGTATTGCAGGGCTCAGCGAAAAACTGTTTTTT. Supplemented by reference TRBV19 and TRBJ1-4, the full variable domain reads DGGITQSPKYLFRKEGQNVTLSCEQNLNHDAMYWYRQDPGQGLRLIYYSQIVNDFQKGDIAEGYSVSREKKESFPLTVTSAQKNPTAFYLCASSIAGLSEKLFFGSGTQLSVL.